The rows below give T cell receptor beta chains drawn from one sample of a study of read filtering for tumor transcriptome and immune sequencing. TCRdb itself ran the reads through MiXCR, one entry per CDR3 protein. The repertoire holds about 86,000 distinct CDR3 sequences, with 9% to 15% as singletons. The specimen was a population of CD138-negative cells sorted from bone marrow. The receptors were sampled from a donor at least 40 years old with multiple myeloma. Each CDR3 is given with its conserved first and last residue. The D gene is left open where the match is weak. A row's size may be missing; if present it is once, few, many or a size class.

j_call	d_call	clone_size	v_call	cdr3_aa	cdr3_nt
TRBJ2-2	NA	many	TRBV5-1	CASSLITGSQDGELFF	TGCGCCAGCAGCTTGATAACGGGGTCCCAAGACGGGGAGCTGTTTTTT
TRBJ2-7	NA	many	TRBV7-2	CASSLARQSLEQYF	TGTGCCAGCAGCTTAGCGAGGCAGAGCCTCGAGCAGTACTTC
TRBJ1-5	TRBD1	once	TRBV2	CACQGARQPQHF	TGTGCCTGTCAGGGGGCGCGGCAGCCCCAGCATTTT
TRBJ2-4	NA	many	TRBV5-1	CASSRESPNIQYF	TGCGCCAGCAGCCGTGAAAGTCCAAACATTCAGTACTTC
TRBJ2-2	TRBD2	NA	TRBV19	CASGTSGAGELFF	TGTGCCAGCGGGACTAGCGGGGCCGGGGAGCTGTTTTTT
TRBJ2-1	NA	many	TRBV2	CASSDQAVYNEQFF	TGTGCCAGCAGTGACCAGGCGGTCTACAATGAGCAGTTCTTC
TRBJ2-7	TRBD1	many	TRBV20-1	CRAGGQGAYEQYF	TGCAGAGCTGGGGGACAGGGGGCCTACGAGCAGTACTTC
TRBJ1-5	NA	many	TRBV6-2/TRBV6-3	CASSYEGNDQPQHF	TGTGCCAGCAGTTACGAGGGGAACGATCAGCCCCAGCATTTT
TRBJ2-1	TRBD1	NA	TRBV10-3	CAISESTGDREQLF	TGTGCCATCAGTGAGTCGACAGGGGATAGGGAGCAGCTCTTC
TRBJ1-3	NA	few	TRBV20-1	CSALGPVSGNTIYF	TGCAGTGCCCTCGGGCCCGTCTCTGGAAACACCATATATTTT
TRBJ2-3	TRBD1	many	TRBV24-1	CATSDPGQGGADTQYF	TGTGCCACCAGTGACCCGGGACAGGGTGGCGCAGATACGCAGTATTTT
TRBJ2-5	TRBD2	many	TRBV20-1	CSYSGTSGRRGQETQYF	TGCAGTTACTCAGGGACTAGCGGGAGAAGGGGCCAAGAGACCCAGTACTTC
TRBJ2-7	NA	many	TRBV7-2	CASSLDSSQRVYEQYF	TGTGCCAGCAGCTTAGACTCATCTCAGCGGGTATACGAGCAGTACTTC
TRBJ2-7	TRBD1	few	TRBV28	CASSLGTGVREQYF	TGTGCCAGCAGTTTAGGGACAGGGGTTCGCGAGCAGTACTTC
TRBJ2-1	NA	many	TRBV5-1	CASSLGGSFYNEQFF	TGCGCCAGCAGCTTGGGAGGGAGTTTCTACAATGAGCAGTTCTTC
TRBJ1-1	NA	many	TRBV6-2/TRBV6-3	CASSNGLSNTEAFF	TGTGCCAGCAGCAATGGTCTTTCGAACACTGAAGCTTTCTTT
TRBJ2-2	NA	NA	TRBV10-3	CAISESGADTGELFF	TGTGCCATCAGTGAGTCGGGGGCCGATACCGGGGAGCTGTTTTTT